One and the same sample provided the 10 T cell receptor beta chains below, sequenced in a study of blood T cell repertoires in COVID-19. The data were produced by immunoSEQ multiplex PCR, yet TCRdb's version contains in-frame clones alone and is incomplete. The data hold tens of thousands of clones, with nearly 90% observed a single time. The sample taken for sequencing was peripheral blood. These TCRs come from a man aged 45-65 years with active COVID-19.

The V call is TRBV11-1, the J call TRBJ2-2; 7 positions agree with TRBD1. Germline V gene data show CDR1 as SGHAT and CDR2 as FQDESV (reference sequence). Germline trimming cut 6 bases from V and 5 bases from J; bases unmatched to any gene: 6. The CDR3 consists of 14 residues. The CDR3 DNA follows: TGTGCCAGCAGTTTTGAACAGGGGACCGGGGAGCTGTTTTTT. Translating it yields CASSFEQGTGELFF.

The chain couples TRBV3-1 (or the pseudogene TRBV3-2) to TRBJ2-3, with a weak D call TRBD2 (7 bases). Trimming removed 2 bases from V and 6 bases from J, with 12 bases in between. CDR3 length equals 14 residues. Germline V CDR1 and CDR2: LGHDT, YNNKEL (reference sequence). The CDR3 coding sequence is TGTGCCAGCAGCCAACGAGGGGGGGCGGATACGCAGTATTTT. Translated: CASSQRGGADTQYF.

The chain couples TRBV7-2 to TRBJ2-2, with 8 positions matching TRBD1. The trim removed 2 bases at V and 7 bases at J, leaving 12 bases unmatched. The CDR3 totals 17 residues. Germline CDR1 is SGHTA and CDR2 is FQGNSA. The CDR3 sequence is CASSLLAGQGVGGELFF. DNA of the CDR3: TGTGCCAGCAGCTTATTAGCAGGACAGGGAGTTGGCGGGGAGCTGTTTTTT.

The chain recombines TRBV6-5 with TRBJ2-5; D gene uncertain. V was clipped by 6 bases and J by 0 bases, with 11 bases between them. The length of the CDR3 is 14 residues. From germline, CDR1 is MNHEY and CDR2 SVGAGI. CDR3 DNA: TGTGCCAGCAGGATTAGAGAGTACCAAGAGACCCAGTACTTC. As protein: CASRIREYQETQYF.

CDR3 DNA: TGTGCCAGCAGGGGACAGGGGAAGAACACTGAAGCTTTCTTT. Its translation is CASRGQGKNTEAFF. The chain combines TRBV2 with TRBJ1-1; 10 bases map to TRBD1. The V and J ends lost 6 bases and 1 base, in that order; junction bases with no gene match: 2. There are 14 residues in the CDR3. Germline V CDR1 and CDR2: SNHLY, FYNNEI.

This clone was detected a few times. The chain employs TRBV2 and TRBJ2-1; the D gene is possibly TRBD1 (6 bases). CDR1 is SNHLY, CDR2 FYNNEI, per germline. The V gene lost 7 bases and the J gene lost 8 bases, with 18 bases spanning the gap. The CDR3 is 14 residues long. The CDR3 spells CASTRTVKLDEQFF. The DNA for the CDR3 is TGTGCCAGCACGAGGACAGTGAAGTTAGATGAGCAGTTCTTC.

The J gene is TRBJ1-2, the V gene TRBV6-6; 7 nucleotides match TRBD1. With 2 bases clipped from V and 8 bases from J, the junction kept 14 bases outside the gene matches. CDR1 is MNHNY and CDR2 is SVGAGI in the germline V gene (reference sequence). The CDR3 consists of 16 residues. CDR3 DNA sequence: TGTGCCAGCAGTTACAGGGGCGGGCCAGGACAGGTCGGCTACACCTTC. Amino acids: CASSYRGGPGQVGYTF.

Comment on this clone: Other nucleotide sequences in the sample specify the same CDR3. The chain recombines TRBV5-6 with TRBJ2-7; no definite D call. The ends were cut back, 0 bases at V and 6 bases at J, with 4 bases in the middle. The CDR3 has 11 residues. Germline CDR1 reads SGHDT; CDR2 reads YYEEEE. The CDR3 nucleotides read TGTGCCAGCAGCTTGGGAGGCGAGCAGTACTTC. Translated, it gives CASSLGGEQYF.

The chain links TRBV2 to TRBJ1-1, with TRBD1 matching over 8 bases. Germline trimming cut 6 bases from V and 6 bases from J; bases unmatched to any gene: 6. This CDR3 contains 13 residues. Germline V gives CDR1 SNHLY, CDR2 FYNNEI. The CDR3 spells CASRYGTGSEAFF. The CDR3 DNA follows: TGTGCCAGCAGATACGGGACAGGTTCTGAAGCTTTCTTT.

This clone was detected once. The chain uses TRBV12-5 and TRBJ2-1, with 7 bases lining up with TRBD2. This CDR3 is built from 19 residues. Germline trimming cut 0 bases from V and 10 bases from J; bases unmatched to any gene: 21. Germline V lookup: CDR1 LGHNT, CDR2 FRNRAP. The CDR3 sequence is CASGLVLPGGMVGGEEQFF. The DNA for the CDR3 is TGTGCTAGTGGTTTGGTACTCCCGGGAGGAATGGTGGGAGGAGAAGAGCAGTTCTTC.